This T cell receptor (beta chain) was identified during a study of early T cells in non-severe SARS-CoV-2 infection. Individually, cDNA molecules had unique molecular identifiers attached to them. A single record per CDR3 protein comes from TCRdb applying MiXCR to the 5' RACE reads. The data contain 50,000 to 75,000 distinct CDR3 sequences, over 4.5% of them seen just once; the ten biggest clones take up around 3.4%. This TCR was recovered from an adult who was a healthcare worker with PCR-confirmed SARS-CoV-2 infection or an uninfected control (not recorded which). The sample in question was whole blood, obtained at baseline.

CDR3 region: CATLDWAQETQYF. The DNA for the CDR3 is TGTGCCACACTCGACTGGGCTCAAGAGACCCAGTACTTC. The chain has TRBV19 and TRBJ2-5; D not certain. This CDR3 region has 13 residues. CDR1 and CDR2 from the germline V gene are LNHDA and SQIVND (reference sequence). The ends were cut back, 10 bases at V and 2 bases at J, with 14 bases in the middle.